This TCR beta chain was sequenced in a study of T cell responses to AZD1222 COVID-19 vaccine. Study-wide context: Researchers grouped second doses given at about 4 or about 12 weeks into one pool.

The CDR3 has 15 amino acids. Germline lookup yields CDR1 LNHDA and CDR2 SQIVND (reference sequence). V lost 3 bases, J lost 4 bases, and 14 bases lay in between. Assay: immunoSEQ multiplex PCR; the TCRdb copy retains only in-frame clones and omits some. The sample carries around 99,000 clones, about 92% recorded once. This chain joins TRBV19 and TRBJ2-3; possibly TRBD1 or TRBD2 for D (5 bases each). The sample was peripheral blood, taken on day 0 of AZD1222 vaccination. The TCR sequence derives from an adult in good health. The CDR3 region is CASSIGTVGPDTQYF. In nucleotides, the CDR3 is TGTGCCAGTAGTATCGGGACGGTGGGGCCAGATACGCAGTATTTT. Filled out from reference TRBV19 and TRBJ2-3, the complete variable domain reads DGGITQSPKYLFRKEGQNVTLSCEQNLNHDAMYWYRQDPGQGLRLIYYSQIVNDFQKGDIAEGYSVSREKKESFPLTVTSAQKNPTAFYLCASSIGTVGPDTQYFGPGTRLTVL.